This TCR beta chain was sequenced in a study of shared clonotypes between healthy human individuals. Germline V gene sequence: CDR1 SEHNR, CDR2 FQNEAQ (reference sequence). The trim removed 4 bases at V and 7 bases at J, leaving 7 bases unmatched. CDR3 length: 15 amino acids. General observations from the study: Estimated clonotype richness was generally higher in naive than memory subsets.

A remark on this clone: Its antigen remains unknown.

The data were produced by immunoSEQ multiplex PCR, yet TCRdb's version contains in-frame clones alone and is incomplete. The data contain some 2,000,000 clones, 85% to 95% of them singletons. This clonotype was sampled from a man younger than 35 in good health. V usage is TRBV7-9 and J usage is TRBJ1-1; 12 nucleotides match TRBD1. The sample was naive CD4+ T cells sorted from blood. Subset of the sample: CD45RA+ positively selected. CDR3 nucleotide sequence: TGTGCCAGCAGCTCCCGGGACAGGGGGCCTGGTGAAGCTTTCTTT. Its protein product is CASSSRDRGPGEAFF.